This T cell receptor beta chain was captured by sequencing in a study of tumor-infiltrating lymphocytes in oesophageal squamous cell carcinoma. TCRdb itself ran the PCR reads through MiXCR, one entry per CDR3 protein. The table lists roughly 17,000 distinct CDR3 sequences, 45% to 55% of them singletons. At least ten counts were recorded for this clonotype. The specimen was esophageal tumor tissue. The TCR comes from a male donor with esophageal squamous cell carcinoma.

This CDR3 is CASRPGTSGNEQFF. The DNA for the CDR3 is TGCGCCAGCAGACCCGGGACTAGCGGCAATGAGCAGTTCTTC. The chain carries TRBV4-1 and TRBJ2-1; 11 bases align to TRBD2. The trim removed 6 bases at V and 6 bases at J, leaving 4 bases unmatched. This CDR3 has 14 residues. The germline gives CDR1 MGHRA, CDR2 YSYEKL.